Listed here is a single T cell receptor beta chain. The sample belongs to a study of Graves' ophthalmopathy and Graves' hyperthyroidism. Germline V gene sequence: CDR1 SNHLY, CDR2 FYNNEI. The V and J ends lost 4 bases and 6 bases, in that order; junction bases with no gene match: 7. This CDR3 is built from 14 residues. TCR beta CDR3 regions were amplified from RNA transcripts. HTBI-primed first-round RT-PCR preceded second-round multiplex PCR. In TCRdb, the multiplex PCR reads were re-called with MiXCR into one record per CDR3 protein. The sample has roughly 51,000 distinct CDR3 sequences; over 40% are singletons.

The chain employs TRBV2 and TRBJ2-7; the match to TRBD1 covers 9 bases. The specimen was peripheral blood. The TCR was taken from an adult man with Graves' ophthalmopathy. The CDR3 nucleotides read TGTGCCAGCAGTGCCCGGGACAGGGAGGCCGAGCAGTACTTC. Encoded protein: CASSARDREAEQYF.